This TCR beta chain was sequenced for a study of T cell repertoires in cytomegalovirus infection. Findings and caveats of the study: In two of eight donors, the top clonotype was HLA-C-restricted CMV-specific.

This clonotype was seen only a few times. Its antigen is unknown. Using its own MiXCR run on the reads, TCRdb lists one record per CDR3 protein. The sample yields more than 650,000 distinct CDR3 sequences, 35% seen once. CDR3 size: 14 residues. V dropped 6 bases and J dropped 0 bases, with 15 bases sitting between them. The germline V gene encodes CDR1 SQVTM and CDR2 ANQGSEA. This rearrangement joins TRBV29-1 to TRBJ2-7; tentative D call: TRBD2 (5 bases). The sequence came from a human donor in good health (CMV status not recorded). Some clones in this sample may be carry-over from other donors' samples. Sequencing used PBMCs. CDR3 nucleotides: TGCAGCGTGAAGGAGGCTTATAGCTCCTACGAGCAGTACTTC. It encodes CSVKEAYSSYEQYF.